These 13 T cell receptor beta chains were all obtained from the same sample, sequenced in a study of technical replicates of blood from a handful of donors. Some clones are missing from TCRdb's copy, which holds only in-frame ones; the method was immunoSEQ multiplex PCR. The sample shows more than 75,000 clones, approximately 94% of them seen only once. The sequencing input was T cells isolated from PBMCs. These receptors came from a human donor in good health.

This clone was picked up one time. This chain joins TRBV29-1 and TRBJ2-3; 7 nucleotides agree with TRBD1. With V trimmed by 3 bases and J by 4 bases, 10 bases remained unmatched. This CDR3 comprises 15 residues. Germline lookup yields CDR1 SQVTM and CDR2 ANQGSEA. CDR3 sequence (DNA): TGCAGCGTTGAGTCCTTTAACAGGGGCCCAGATACGCAGTATTTT. Amino acids: CSVESFNRGPDTQYF.

This sequence joins TRBV2 and TRBJ1-2, with D possibly TRBD1 on 6 matching bases. CDR1 is SNHLY and CDR2 is FYNNEI in the germline V gene. The CDR3 extends over 14 amino acids. V gave up 4 bases and J gave up 8 bases, with 17 bases separating them. The CDR3 here is CASSAKGVNQGYTF. The CDR3, as DNA: TGTGCCAGCAGTGCGAAGGGGGTCAATCAGGGCTACACCTTC.

The count of this clone is one. The chain has TRBV18 and TRBJ2-1; TRBD1 aligns across 8 bases. Germline V gene lookup returns CDR1 KGHSH and CDR2 LQKENI. This CDR3 has 16 amino acids. V trimming: 3 bases; J trimming: 0 bases; junction bases outside the gene matches: 4. CDR3 loop: CASSPPGTGSYNEQFF. Here the CDR3 DNA reads TGTGCCAGCTCACCCCCCGGGACAGGCTCCTACAATGAGCAGTTCTTC.

The count of this clone is one. The CDR3 sequence: CASSLGLGNQPQHF. Here the CDR3 DNA reads TGTGCCAGCAGCTTAGGTTTAGGCAATCAGCCCCAGCATTTT. The V gene is TRBV7-8, the J gene TRBJ1-5; no definite D call. CDR1 and CDR2 (germline): SGHVS, FQNEAQ. The V end lost 1 base, the J end lost 2 bases, and 6 bases lay between the germline ends. The CDR3 spans 14 residues.

The V and J genes are TRBV18 and TRBJ2-2; tentatively, D is TRBD1 (6 bases). The CDR3 sequence is 16 residues long. Per germline, CDR1 KGHSH and CDR2 LQKENI. Trimming shortened V by 0 bases and J by 6 bases, and 14 bases separated the two germline ends. The CDR3, as DNA: TGTGCCAGCTCACCACCTACCCGGAGACAGGCCGGGGAGCTGTTTTTT. Protein product: CASSPPTRRQAGELFF.

This chain joins TRBV5-4 and TRBJ1-6; a weak D match, TRBD1 (5 bases). This CDR3 has 15 amino acids. The V gene's germline CDR1 is SGHNT and CDR2 YYREEE (reference sequence). Trimming took off 3 bases at V and 7 bases at J, with 14 bases between the two ends. The CDR3 reads CASSWGDGRNSPLHF. The CDR3 DNA reads as TGTGCCAGCAGCTGGGGGGACGGCAGGAATTCACCCCTCCACTTT. Full variable domain (remainder filled in from reference TRBV5-4 and TRBJ1-6): ETGVTQSPTHLIKTRGQQVTLRCSSQSGHNTVSWYQQALGQGPQFIFQYYREEENGRGNFPPRFSGLQFPNYSSELNVNALELDDSALYLCASSWGDGRNSPLHFGNGTRLTVT.

The chain employs TRBV7-9 and TRBJ2-5; 11 nucleotides line up with TRBD1. The germline V gene encodes CDR1 SEHNR and CDR2 FQNEAQ (reference sequence). The CDR3 is 18 amino acids. The V segment lost 5 bases and the J segment 1 base; nucleotides outside the gene matches: 12. The CDR3 region is CASSPPEGQGASQETQYF. For the CDR3, the DNA is TGTGCCAGCAGCCCCCCCGAAGGACAGGGGGCGTCCCAAGAGACCCAGTACTTC.

The chain carries TRBV9 and TRBJ2-1; 12 bases map to TRBD2. There are 17 residues in the CDR3. CDR1 is SGDLS, CDR2 YYNGEE, per germline. Germline trimming cut 0 bases from V and 8 bases from J; bases unmatched to any gene: 9. CDR3 DNA: TGTGCCAGCAGCGTAGACGGGAGACTAGCGGGAGACTATGAGCAGTTCTTC. It specifies CASSVDGRLAGDYEQFF.

V is TRBV2 and J is TRBJ1-1, with TRBD1 matching 7 bases. The CDR3 totals 14 residues. Germline trimming cut 4 bases from V and 0 bases from J; bases unmatched to any gene: 2. Germline CDR1 SNHLY, CDR2 FYNNEI. The CDR3 reads CASSVDRVNTEAFF. DNA of the CDR3: TGTGCCAGCAGTGTAGACAGGGTGAACACTGAAGCTTTCTTT.

The chain couples TRBV6-4 to TRBJ1-2; 9 nucleotides line up with TRBD1. The CDR3 sequence is 16 residues long. Trimming took 3 bases from V and 7 from J; bases not matched to a gene: 12. Per the germline V gene, CDR1 is MRHNA and CDR2 is SNTAGT. CDR3 loop: CASSDSGTGLIGGYTF. CDR3 nucleotides: TGTGCCAGCAGTGATTCCGGGACAGGGCTGATAGGTGGCTACACCTTC.

The genes are TRBV25-1 and TRBJ2-1; D call uncertain. The CDR3 contains 10 residues. V shed 2 bases and J shed 11 bases, with 4 bases lying between them. The V gene's germline CDR1 is MGHDK and CDR2 SYGVNS. The CDR3 DNA reads TGTGCCAGCAGTGAAGTCAAGCAGTTCTTC. Translating it yields CASSEVKQFF.

This sequence joins TRBV7-3 and TRBJ1-2; 7 nucleotides line up with TRBD1. Trimming at V came to 2 bases and at J to 10 bases, leaving 7 bases not matched to a gene. In germline, CDR1 is SGHTA, CDR2 FQGTGA. This CDR3 contains 13 residues. Written as DNA, the CDR3 is TGTGCCAGCAGCTTAGGACCAGGGGGAATCTACACCTTC. Translation gives CASSLGPGGIYTF.

V gene TRBV30 combines with J gene TRBJ2-5; 8 bases agree with TRBD1. CDR1 and CDR2 from the germline V gene are GTSNPN and SVGIG (reference sequence). The CDR3 has 14 amino acids. V shed 3 bases and J 7 bases; nucleotides not matched to a gene: 10. This CDR3 is CAWRMTGAFVTQYF. The CDR3 DNA follows: TGTGCCTGGAGAATGACAGGGGCCTTTGTGACCCAGTACTTC.